This record looks at one TCR beta chain sequence and its context. Its matching antigen is unknown. The data stem from a study of T cells in localized non-small cell lung cancer. This CDR3 is built from 12 residues. Germline lookup yields CDR1 SQVTM and CDR2 ANQGSEA. V was shortened by 4 bases and J by 5 bases, with 11 bases between the two germline ends. The protocol was immunoSEQ multiplex PCR, while the TCRdb copy is restricted to in-frame clones and leaves out a portion. The table records just under 750 clones, roughly 36% of them present only once. Findings and caveats of the study: There were a median roughly 62 of the top 100 tumor clones appearing in adjacent lung. Higher T cell density in the blood was associated with longer overall survival, whereas higher adjacent-lung clonality associated with shorter survival.

The sequence derives from a man between 35 and 75 years old with stage II lung adenocarcinoma. Sample: normal lung tissue next to the tumor, taken before any cancer treatment. The chain links TRBV29-1 to TRBJ2-5, with D possibly TRBD2 on 6 matching bases. The CDR3 nucleotides read TGCAGCGTTGTATGGGAGGAGGAGACCCAGTACTTC. Its translation is CSVVWEEETQYF.